This T cell receptor beta chain was captured in a study of blood T cell repertoires in COVID-19. Turning to the study itself: Samples representing acute and convalescent COVID-19 were sourced from the United States, Italy and Spain.

The data were produced by immunoSEQ multiplex PCR, yet TCRdb's version contains in-frame clones alone and is incomplete. The data contain around 110,000 clones, just under 85% of them singletons. CDR1 and CDR2 (germline): LGHNA, YNFKEQ. This CDR3 is 15 amino acids long. J lost 5 bases, V lost 3 bases, and 8 bases had no gene match. About this clone itself: Other nucleotide sequences in the sample specify the same CDR3.

This clonotype was obtained from a man between 65 and 85 years old with active or convalescent COVID-19. Material for sequencing was peripheral blood. This chain uses TRBV4-2 with TRBJ2-5; 8 bases align to TRBD2. CDR3: CASSQGAGAPETQYF. CDR3 nucleotide sequence: TGTGCCAGCAGCCAGGGAGCGGGAGCGCCTGAGACCCAGTACTTC.